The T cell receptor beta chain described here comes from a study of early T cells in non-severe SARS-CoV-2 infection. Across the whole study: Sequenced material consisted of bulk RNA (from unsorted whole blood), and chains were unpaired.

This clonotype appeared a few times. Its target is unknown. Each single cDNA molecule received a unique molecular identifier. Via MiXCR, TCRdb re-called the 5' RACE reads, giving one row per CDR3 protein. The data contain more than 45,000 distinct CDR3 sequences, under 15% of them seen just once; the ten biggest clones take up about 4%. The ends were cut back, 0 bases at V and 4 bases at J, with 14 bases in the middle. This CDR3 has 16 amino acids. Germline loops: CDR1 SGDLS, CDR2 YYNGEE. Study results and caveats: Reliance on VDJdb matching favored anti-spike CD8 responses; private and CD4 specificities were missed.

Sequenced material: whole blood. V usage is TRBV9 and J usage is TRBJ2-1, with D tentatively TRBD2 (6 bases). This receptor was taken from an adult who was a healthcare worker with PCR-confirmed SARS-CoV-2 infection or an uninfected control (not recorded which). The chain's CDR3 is CASSVESVAVYNEQFF. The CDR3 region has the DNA TGTGCCAGCAGCGTAGAATCGGTAGCGGTATACAATGAGCAGTTCTTC.